This is a list of T cell receptor beta chains from one sample in a study of shared clonotypes between healthy human individuals. Clones were read by immunoSEQ multiplex PCR, and TCRdb kept only the in-frame ones, dropping some. Among around 1.9 million clones listed, around 93% were seen once. The sequenced sample consisted of naive CD8+ T cells from PBMCs. These receptors were taken from a man aged 18 to 30 in good health. Some clones in this sample may be carry-over from other donors' samples. Each CDR3 is given with its conserved first and last residue. The D gene is left open where the match is weak. Rows give clone size only sometimes, using once, few, many, or a class for an expanded clone.

V	D	J	size	DNA	CDR3
TRBV4-1	.	TRBJ2-7	.	TGCGCCAGCAGCCAAGATCGGGTGTACGAGCAGTACTTC	CASSQDRVYEQYF
TRBV6-5	.	TRBJ2-3	.	TGTGCCAGCAGTTACTCCTCGGGGGAGCTAACAGATACGCAGTATTTT	CASSYSSGELTDTQYF
TRBV2	.	TRBJ1-3	.	TGTGCCAGCAGTGAAGTAGGGGCCGGCTTCATCGGATCTGGAAACACCATATATTTT	CASSEVGAGFIGSGNTIYF
TRBV27	.	TRBJ2-2	.	TGTGCCAGCAGTCTCCTGGGACCGCGGAACACCGGGGAGCTGTTTTTT	CASSLLGPRNTGELFF
TRBV5-1	TRBD1	TRBJ2-7	.	TGCGCCAGCAGCTTGGTCTCGGGACAGGGAATCGCTGAGCAGTACTTC	CASSLVSGQGIAEQYF
TRBV5-1	.	TRBJ2-7	once	TGCGCCAGCAGCTTGGTGGCAGGAACGTCCTACGAGCAGTACTTC	CASSLVAGTSYEQYF
TRBV7-8	.	TRBJ1-5	.	TGTGCCAGCAGCTTAGAGGTACAGCCTTATAGCAATCAGCCCCAGCATTTT	CASSLEVQPYSNQPQHF
TRBV27	TRBD2	TRBJ2-1	.	TGTGCCAGCAGTTTAGAGCGGGAGCCGTACAATGAGCAGTTCTTC	CASSLEREPYNEQFF
TRBV9	TRBD2	TRBJ2-1	.	TGTGCCAGCAGCGCCCGCCTAGCGGGGCCCTACAATGAGCAGTTCTTC	CASSARLAGPYNEQFF
TRBV28	.	TRBJ1-2	.	TGTGCCAGCAGTCCGATGACAGTTTCTAACTATGGCTACACCTTC	CASSPMTVSNYGYTF
TRBV9	TRBD2	TRBJ2-1	.	TGTGCCAGCAGCGTAGCTTTTGGGACTAGCGGGAAGGATGAGCAGTTCTTC	CASSVAFGTSGKDEQFF
TRBV7-9	TRBD1	TRBJ1-2	.	TGTGCCAGCAGCTCGGGGCACGACAGGGTCCATGGCTACACCTTC	CASSSGHDRVHGYTF